The clone carrying this T cell receptor (beta chain) was picked up many times. Its specificity is not known. This record comes from a study of blood T cells in healthy people across ages. The study's findings and limits: While age rose, TCR beta diversity per million T cells dropped in a roughly linear way.

V lost 3 bases, J lost 3 bases, and 8 bases lay in between. CDR1 LGHNA and CDR2 YNFKEQ come from the germline V gene. The CDR3 runs 13 residues. Using a J-beta primer mix together with a sample-barcoded 5' primer, a second PCR was run for about 7 to 12 cycles. Sequencing of every sample gave 3 million or more CDR3-containing paired-end reads. Via MiXCR, TCRdb re-called the 5' RACE reads, giving one row per CDR3 protein. The sample consists of about a million distinct CDR3 sequences, about 48% of them appearing once. The sample comprised blood. This rearrangement joins TRBV4-2 to TRBJ2-5; D gene unclear. The sequence was collected from a man aged 30 to 45 in good health. This CDR3 reads CASSQRLEETQYF. The CDR3 bases are TGTGCCAGCAGCCAGCGGTTGGAAGAGACCCAGTACTTC.